The next 11 T cell receptor beta chains were all read from a single sample in a study of beta chain features in type 1 diabetes (dated 2018 in TCRdb). Library construction relied on the immunoSEQ multiplex PCR assay. The High Capacity cDNA Reverse Transcription Kit was used to reverse transcribe all of the isolated RNA, meaning that expressed TCRB transcripts were what got sequenced. TCRdb stores this immuneACCESS table with in-frame sequences only. Part of the clones is absent; in the studies checked, under half of the shortfall reflects unresolved V genes, and no reason is known for the rest. This sample is represented by over 700,000 clones; roughly a sixth of them were singletons. 0.023% of the sample belongs to the ten largest clones. The sample taken for sequencing was naive CD4+ T cells from blood. This specimen's cell subset or site label, interpreted: true naive CD4+ T cells. These receptors were obtained from a woman younger than 30 in good health.

This clone has a handful of counts. The chain employs TRBV7-9 and TRBJ2-5, with 8 nucleotides matching TRBD2. Trimming cost V 5 bases and J 2 bases; bases outside gene matches: 1. The CDR3 is 13 residues long. Looked up from germline, CDR1 is SEHNR and CDR2 is FQNEAQ (reference sequence). The CDR3 is CASSGLAQETQYF. CDR3 sequence (DNA): TGTGCCAGCAGCGGACTAGCACAAGAGACCCAGTACTTC.

J is TRBJ2-1 and V is TRBV5-1; 14 bases are shared with TRBD2. Unmatched junction bases numbered 3, after V lost 0 bases and J lost 7 bases. The CDR3 contains 16 residues. Germline V gene lookup returns CDR1 SGHRS and CDR2 YFSETQ. CDR3 residues: CASSLDGTSGSNEQFF. The CDR3 region has the DNA TGCGCCAGCAGCTTGGATGGGACTAGCGGGAGTAATGAGCAGTTCTTC.

This clone appeared a few times. V usage is TRBV5-1 and J usage is TRBJ2-7, with a tentative D call TRBD1 (6 bases). V lost 3 bases and J lost 3, with 13 bases in between. Germline V gene lookup returns CDR1 SGHRS and CDR2 YFSETQ. CDR3 length: 14 residues. The CDR3 spells CASSYGQLNYEQYF. The CDR3 DNA reads TGCGCCAGCAGCTATGGACAGCTTAACTACGAGCAGTACTTC. The full variable domain, completed using reference TRBV5-1 and TRBJ2-7, is KAGVTQTPRYLIKTRGQQVTLSCSPISGHRSVSWYQQTPGQGLQFLFEYFSETQRNKGNFPGRFSGRQFSNSRSEMNVSTLELGDSALYLCASSYGQLNYEQYFGPGTRLTVT.

The chain joins TRBV2 to TRBJ1-5; no clear D gene. Germline V gene data show CDR1 as SNHLY and CDR2 as FYNNEI. The V end lost 4 bases, the J end lost 3 bases, and 19 bases lay between the germline ends. This CDR3 region has 17 residues. CDR3 DNA sequence: TGTGCCAGCAGTGTCCTTTTGATAGGGATGGTCAATCAGCCCCAGCATTTT. This encodes CASSVLLIGMVNQPQHF.

This chain joins TRBV7-3 and TRBJ2-1; 10 positions agree with TRBD2. The CDR3 spans 15 residues. Germline values: CDR1 SGHTA, CDR2 FQGTGA. J gave up 9 bases and V 0 bases, and 5 bases lay outside the gene matches. The CDR3 DNA reads as TGTGCCAGCAGCTTAACTGCTAGCGGGAGACCTGAGCAGTTCTTC. It translates to CASSLTASGRPEQFF.

This clone was counted between two and nine times. The V call is TRBV11-2, the J call TRBJ2-5; D is ambiguous. Germline V CDR1 and CDR2: SGHAT, FQNNGV. V was clipped by 1 base and J by 5 bases, with 11 bases between them. The CDR3 covers 14 residues. The CDR3 DNA reads TGTGCCAGCAGCTTAGGCGTTTTGTCGGAGACCCAGTACTTC. This encodes CASSLGVLSETQYF.

Only a few counts were recorded for this clone. This rearrangement joins TRBV6-5 to TRBJ1-5; D gene unclear. CDR1 and CDR2 from the germline V gene are MNHEY and SVGAGI. The germline V and J ends were trimmed by 8 bases and 2 bases, with 16 bases remaining between them. CDR3 length: 15 amino acids. CDR3 coding DNA: TGTGCCAGCGGTCCCCACGGCGATGGCAATCAGCCCCAGCATTTT. Amino acids: CASGPHGDGNQPQHF.

This clone was detected only a few times. This rearrangement joins TRBV20-1 to TRBJ1-1; D call uncertain. Trimming took 3 bases from V and 11 from J, leaving 13 bases between them. The CDR3 has 11 residues. Per the germline V gene, CDR1 is DFQATT and CDR2 is SNEGSKA (reference sequence). In DNA form, the CDR3 reads TGCAGTGCTAGCCCTATCAGTAAGGCTTTCTTT. It translates to CSASPISKAFF.

The chain combines TRBV7-9 with TRBJ1-1, with no clear D. This CDR3 spans 14 amino acids. V dropped 1 base and J dropped 5 bases, with 11 bases sitting between them. The germline V gene encodes CDR1 SEHNR and CDR2 FQNEAQ (reference sequence). The DNA of the CDR3 is TGTGCCAGCAGCTTAGTAGGTTCTGGGACTGAAGCTTTCTTT. Protein product: CASSLVGSGTEAFF.

The V call is TRBV5-6, the J call TRBJ2-6; D is unclear. V dropped 2 bases and J dropped 0 bases, with 9 bases sitting between them. CDR1 SGHDT and CDR2 YYEEEE come from the germline V gene. The length of the CDR3 is 16 residues. CDR3 amino acids: CASSLDQVSGANVLTF. The CDR3 coding sequence is TGTGCCAGCAGCTTAGATCAAGTCTCTGGGGCCAACGTCCTGACTTTC.

The chain joins TRBV19 to TRBJ1-5, with a possible D match to TRBD1 (5 bases). CDR1 LNHDA and CDR2 SQIVND come from the germline V gene (reference sequence). This CDR3 has 15 amino acids. The V gene lost 6 bases and the J gene lost 5 bases, with 17 bases spanning the gap. This CDR3 reads CASRSPAGGHQPQHF. The CDR3 DNA reads TGTGCCAGTAGGAGCCCGGCGGGGGGACATCAGCCCCAGCATTTT.